This T cell receptor (beta chain) came from a study of T cell changes during pregnancy in multiple sclerosis. Profiled with immunoSEQ multiplex PCR; TCRdb holds only in-frame clones, not every one. The data show some 30,000 clones, about 91% seen once. The receptor was isolated from a female donor with multiple sclerosis, enrolled in a pregnancy study. The sequencing here drew on CD8+ T cells from peripheral blood mononuclear cells, taken after pregnancy.

The CDR3 DNA follows: TGTGCCAGTAGCCCTAGACTAAATGAGCAGTTCTTC. Its translation: CASSPRLNEQFF. The chain joins TRBV19 to TRBJ2-1; tentatively, D is TRBD2 (5 bases). The CDR3 contains 12 residues. V lost 6 bases and J lost 7, with 10 bases in between. Germline V gene lookup returns CDR1 LNHDA and CDR2 SQIVND (reference sequence).